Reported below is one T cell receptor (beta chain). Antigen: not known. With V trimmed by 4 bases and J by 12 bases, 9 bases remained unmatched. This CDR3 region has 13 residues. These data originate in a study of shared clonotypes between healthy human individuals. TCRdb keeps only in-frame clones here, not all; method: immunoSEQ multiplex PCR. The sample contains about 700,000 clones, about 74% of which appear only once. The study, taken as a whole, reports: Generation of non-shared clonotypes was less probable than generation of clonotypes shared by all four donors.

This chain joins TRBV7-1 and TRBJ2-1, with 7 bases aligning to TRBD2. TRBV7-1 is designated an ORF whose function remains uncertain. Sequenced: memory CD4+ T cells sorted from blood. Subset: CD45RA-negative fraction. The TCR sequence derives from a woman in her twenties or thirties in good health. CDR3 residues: CASSLGGRERQFF. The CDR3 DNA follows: TGTGCCAGCAGCTTAGGAGGGCGGGAGCGGCAGTTCTTC.